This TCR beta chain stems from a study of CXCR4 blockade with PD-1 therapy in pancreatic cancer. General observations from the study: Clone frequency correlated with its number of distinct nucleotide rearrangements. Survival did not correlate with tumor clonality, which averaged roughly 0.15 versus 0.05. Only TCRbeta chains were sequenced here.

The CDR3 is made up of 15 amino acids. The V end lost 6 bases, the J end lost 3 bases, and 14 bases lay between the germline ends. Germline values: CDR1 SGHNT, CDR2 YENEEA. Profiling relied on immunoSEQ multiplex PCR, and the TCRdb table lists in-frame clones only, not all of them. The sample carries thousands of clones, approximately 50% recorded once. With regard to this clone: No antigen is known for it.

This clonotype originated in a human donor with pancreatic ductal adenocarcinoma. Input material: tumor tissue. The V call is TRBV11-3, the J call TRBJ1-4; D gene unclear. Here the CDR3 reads CASSPNPGANEKLFF. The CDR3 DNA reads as TGTGCCAGCAGTCCCAACCCCGGGGCTAATGAAAAACTGTTTTTT.